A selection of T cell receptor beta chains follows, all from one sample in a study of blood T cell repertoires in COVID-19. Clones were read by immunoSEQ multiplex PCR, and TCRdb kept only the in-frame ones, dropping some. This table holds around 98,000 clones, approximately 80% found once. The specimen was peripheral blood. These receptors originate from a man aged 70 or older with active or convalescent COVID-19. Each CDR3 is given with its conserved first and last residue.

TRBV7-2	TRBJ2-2	CASSTGTLGTGELFF
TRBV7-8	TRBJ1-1	CASSLPQTSDLNTEAFF
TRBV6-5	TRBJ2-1	CASSLDRGDNNEQFF
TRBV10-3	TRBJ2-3	CAISESGAGGDTQYF
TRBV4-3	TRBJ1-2	CASSSQGYGYTF
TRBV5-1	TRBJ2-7	CASSLVRGGVYEQYF
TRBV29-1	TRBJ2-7	CSPGWKGSVQYF
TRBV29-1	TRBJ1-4	CSVVLSGEKLFF
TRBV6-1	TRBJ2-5	CASSELAGGPQETQYF
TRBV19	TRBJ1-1	CASSSIDRDTEAFF
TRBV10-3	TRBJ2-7	CAIRAHWAGGYEQYF
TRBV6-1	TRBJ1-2	CASSQGGTARAYGYTF
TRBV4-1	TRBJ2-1	CASSLIADSFYNEQFF